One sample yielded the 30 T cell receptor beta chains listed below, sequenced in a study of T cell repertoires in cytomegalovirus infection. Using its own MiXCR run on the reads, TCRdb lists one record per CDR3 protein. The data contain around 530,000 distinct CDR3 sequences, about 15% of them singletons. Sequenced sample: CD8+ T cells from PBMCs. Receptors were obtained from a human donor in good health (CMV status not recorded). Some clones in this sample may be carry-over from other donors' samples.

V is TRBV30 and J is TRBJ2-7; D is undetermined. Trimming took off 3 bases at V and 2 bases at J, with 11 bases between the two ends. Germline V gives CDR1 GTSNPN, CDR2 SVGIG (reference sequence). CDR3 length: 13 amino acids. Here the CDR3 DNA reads TGTGCCTGGAGCCCTTCACACCCCTACGAGCAGTACTTC. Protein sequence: CAWSPSHPYEQYF.

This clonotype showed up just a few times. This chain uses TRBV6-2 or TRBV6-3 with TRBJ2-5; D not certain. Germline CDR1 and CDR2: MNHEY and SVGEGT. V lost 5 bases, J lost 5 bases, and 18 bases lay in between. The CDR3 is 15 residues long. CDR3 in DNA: TGTGCCAGCAGTCCAGGCATGGGGTATTGGGAGACCCAGTACTTC. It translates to CASSPGMGYWETQYF.

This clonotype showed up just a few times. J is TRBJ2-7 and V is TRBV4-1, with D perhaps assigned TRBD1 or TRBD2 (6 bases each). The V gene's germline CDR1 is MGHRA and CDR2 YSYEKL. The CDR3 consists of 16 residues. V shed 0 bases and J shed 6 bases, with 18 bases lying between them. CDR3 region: CASSQDGSPGAAEQYF. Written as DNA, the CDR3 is TGCGCCAGCAGCCAAGACGGCTCGCCGGGGGCGGCCGAGCAGTACTTC.

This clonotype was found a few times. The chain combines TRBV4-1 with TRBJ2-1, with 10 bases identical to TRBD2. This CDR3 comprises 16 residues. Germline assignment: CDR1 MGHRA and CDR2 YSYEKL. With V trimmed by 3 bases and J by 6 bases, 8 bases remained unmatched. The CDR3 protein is CASSHLGTSVGNEQFF. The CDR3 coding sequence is TGCGCCAGCAGCCATCTAGGGACTAGCGTAGGCAATGAGCAGTTCTTC.

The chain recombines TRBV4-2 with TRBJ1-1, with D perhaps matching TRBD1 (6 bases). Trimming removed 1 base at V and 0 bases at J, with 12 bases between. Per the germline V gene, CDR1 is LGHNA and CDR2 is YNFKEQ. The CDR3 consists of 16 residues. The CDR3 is CASSQVAAGVNTEAFF. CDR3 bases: TGTGCCAGCAGCCAAGTCGCAGCAGGGGTGAACACTGAAGCTTTCTTT.

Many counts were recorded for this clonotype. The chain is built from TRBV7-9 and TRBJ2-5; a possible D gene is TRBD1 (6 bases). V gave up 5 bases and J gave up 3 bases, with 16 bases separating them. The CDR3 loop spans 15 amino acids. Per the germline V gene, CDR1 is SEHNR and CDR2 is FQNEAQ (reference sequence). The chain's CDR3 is CASSVSFGGEETQYF. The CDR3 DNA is TGTGCCAGCAGCGTTAGTTTTGGGGGCGAAGAGACCCAGTACTTC.

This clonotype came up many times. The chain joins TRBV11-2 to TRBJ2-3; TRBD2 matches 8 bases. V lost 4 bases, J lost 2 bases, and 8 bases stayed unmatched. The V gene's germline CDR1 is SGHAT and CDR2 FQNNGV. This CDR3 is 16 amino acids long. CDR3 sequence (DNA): TGTGCCAGCAGCTCCATAGCGGGGACCGACACAGATACGCAGTATTTT. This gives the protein CASSSIAGTDTDTQYF.

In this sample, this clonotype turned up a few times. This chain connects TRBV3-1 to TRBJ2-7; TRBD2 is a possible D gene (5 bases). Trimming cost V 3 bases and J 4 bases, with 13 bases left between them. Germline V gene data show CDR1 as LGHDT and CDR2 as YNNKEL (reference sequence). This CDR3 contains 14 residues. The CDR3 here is CASSHYSGEYEQYF. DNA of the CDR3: TGTGCCAGCAGCCACTACAGCGGAGAGTACGAGCAGTACTTC.

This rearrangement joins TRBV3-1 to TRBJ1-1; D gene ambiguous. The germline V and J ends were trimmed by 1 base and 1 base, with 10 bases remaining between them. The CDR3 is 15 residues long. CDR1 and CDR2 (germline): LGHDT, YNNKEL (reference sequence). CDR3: CASSQGLTANTEAFF. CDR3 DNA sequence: TGTGCCAGCAGCCAAGGATTGACGGCGAACACTGAAGCTTTCTTT. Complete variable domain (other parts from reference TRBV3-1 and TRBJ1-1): DTAVSQTPKYLVTQMGNDKSIKCEQNLGHDTMYWYKQDSKKFLKIMFSYNNKELIINETVPNRFSPKSPDKAHLNLHINSLELGDSAVYFCASSQGLTANTEAFFGQGTRLTVV.

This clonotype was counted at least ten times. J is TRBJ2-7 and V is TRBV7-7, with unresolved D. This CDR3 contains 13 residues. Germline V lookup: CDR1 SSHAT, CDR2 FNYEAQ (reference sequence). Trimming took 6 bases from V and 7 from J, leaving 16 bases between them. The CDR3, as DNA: TGTGCCAGCAGTTCAACCCCCCTCGGGGAGCAGTACTTC. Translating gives CASSSTPLGEQYF.

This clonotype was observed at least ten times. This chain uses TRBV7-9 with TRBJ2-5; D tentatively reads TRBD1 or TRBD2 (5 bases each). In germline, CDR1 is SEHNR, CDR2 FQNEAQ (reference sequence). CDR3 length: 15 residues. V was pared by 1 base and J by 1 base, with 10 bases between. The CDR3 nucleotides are TGTGCCAGCAGCTTAGTACGAGGGGTCCAAGAGACCCAGTACTTC. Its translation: CASSLVRGVQETQYF.

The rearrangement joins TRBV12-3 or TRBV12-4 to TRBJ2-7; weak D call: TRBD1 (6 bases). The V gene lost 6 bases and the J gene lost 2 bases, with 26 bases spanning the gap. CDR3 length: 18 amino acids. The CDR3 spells CASRESGTLSEATYEQYF. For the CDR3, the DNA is TGTGCCAGCAGGGAATCCGGGACACTCAGCGAAGCCACCTACGAGCAGTACTTC.

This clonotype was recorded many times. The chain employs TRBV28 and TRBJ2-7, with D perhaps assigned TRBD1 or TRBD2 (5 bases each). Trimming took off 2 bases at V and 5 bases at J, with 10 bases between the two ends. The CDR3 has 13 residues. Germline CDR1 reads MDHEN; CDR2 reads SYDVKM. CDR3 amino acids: CASSLGGSHEQYF. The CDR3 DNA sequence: TGTGCCAGCAGTTTAGGGGGTAGCCACGAGCAGTACTTC.

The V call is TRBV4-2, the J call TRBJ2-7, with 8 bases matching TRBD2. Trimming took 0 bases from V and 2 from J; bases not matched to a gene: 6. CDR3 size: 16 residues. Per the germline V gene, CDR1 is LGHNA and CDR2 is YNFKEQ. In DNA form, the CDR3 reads TGTGCCAGCAGCCAAGACGCGGGAGGACCGACCTACGAGCAGTACTTC. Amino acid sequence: CASSQDAGGPTYEQYF.

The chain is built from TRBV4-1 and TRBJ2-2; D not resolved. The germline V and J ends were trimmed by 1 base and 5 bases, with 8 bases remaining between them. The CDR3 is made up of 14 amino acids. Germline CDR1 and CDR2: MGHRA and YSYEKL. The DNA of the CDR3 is TGCGCCAGCAGCCAAGCTCTAGATACCGGGGAGCTGTTTTTT. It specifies CASSQALDTGELFF.

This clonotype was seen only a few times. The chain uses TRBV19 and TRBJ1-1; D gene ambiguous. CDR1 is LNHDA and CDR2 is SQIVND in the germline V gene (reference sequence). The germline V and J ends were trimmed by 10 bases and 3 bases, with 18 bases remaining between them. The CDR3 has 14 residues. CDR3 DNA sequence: TGTGCCACCTCGACGGGGAATGTGCACACTGAAGCTTTCTTT. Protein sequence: CATSTGNVHTEAFF.

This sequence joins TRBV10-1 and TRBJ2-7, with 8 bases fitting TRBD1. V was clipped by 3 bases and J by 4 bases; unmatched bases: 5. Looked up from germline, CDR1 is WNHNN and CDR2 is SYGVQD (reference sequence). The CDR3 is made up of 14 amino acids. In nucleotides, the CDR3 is TGCGCCAGCAGTGAAGGGACAGGTATTTACGAGCAGTACTTC. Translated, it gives CASSEGTGIYEQYF.

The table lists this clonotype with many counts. Here the CDR3 reads CASSPPQNRGSSYEQYF. The CDR3 DNA sequence: TGTGCCAGCAGCCCCCCCCAAAACAGGGGGAGCTCCTACGAGCAGTACTTC. The chain combines TRBV7-6 with TRBJ2-7; 8 nucleotides agree with TRBD1. Germline V CDR1 and CDR2: SGHVS, FNYEAQ. J was trimmed by 0 bases and V by 5 bases; bases with no gene match: 12. CDR3 length: 17 amino acids. The complete variable domain, with remaining parts taken from reference TRBV7-6 and TRBJ2-7, reads GAGVSQSPRYKVTKRGQDVALRCDPISGHVSLYWYRQALGQGPEFLTYFNYEAQQDKSGLPNDRFSAERPEGSISTLTIQRTEQRDSAMYRCASSPPQNRGSSYEQYFGPGTRLTVT.

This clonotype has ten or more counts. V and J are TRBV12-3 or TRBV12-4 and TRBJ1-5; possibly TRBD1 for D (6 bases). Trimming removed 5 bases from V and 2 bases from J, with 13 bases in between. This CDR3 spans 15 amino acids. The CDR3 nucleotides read TGTGCCAGCAGTCCCAGGACAGTGGGCAATCAGCCCCAGCATTTT. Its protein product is CASSPRTVGNQPQHF.

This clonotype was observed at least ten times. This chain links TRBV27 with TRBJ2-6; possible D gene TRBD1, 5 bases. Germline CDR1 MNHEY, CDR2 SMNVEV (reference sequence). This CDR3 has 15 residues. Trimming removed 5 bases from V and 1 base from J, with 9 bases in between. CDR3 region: CASSSRDSGANVLTF. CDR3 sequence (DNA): TGTGCCAGCAGTAGCAGGGATTCTGGGGCCAACGTCCTGACTTTC.

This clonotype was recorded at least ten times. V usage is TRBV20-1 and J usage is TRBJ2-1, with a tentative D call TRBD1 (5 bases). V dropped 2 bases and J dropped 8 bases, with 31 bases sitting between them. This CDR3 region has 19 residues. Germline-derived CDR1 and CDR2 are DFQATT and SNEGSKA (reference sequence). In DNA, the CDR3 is TGCAGTGCTAGACCATCGGAAAGGGGTTGGTCGAGAACCGGCTATGAGCAGTTCTTC. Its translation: CSARPSERGWSRTGYEQFF.

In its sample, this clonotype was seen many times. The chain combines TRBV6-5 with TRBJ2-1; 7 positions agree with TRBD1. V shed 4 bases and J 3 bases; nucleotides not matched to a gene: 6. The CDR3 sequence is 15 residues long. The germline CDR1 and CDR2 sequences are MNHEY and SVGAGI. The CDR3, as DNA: TGTGCCAGCAGTTTTTCCGGGACAGTCTACAATGAGCAGTTCTTC. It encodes CASSFSGTVYNEQFF.

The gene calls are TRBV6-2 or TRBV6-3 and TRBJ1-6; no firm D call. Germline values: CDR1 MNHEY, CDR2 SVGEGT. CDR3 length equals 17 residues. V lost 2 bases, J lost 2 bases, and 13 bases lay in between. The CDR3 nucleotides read TGTGCCAGCAGTTACGGGCCGGGATCGACCTATAATTCACCCCTCCACTTT. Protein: CASSYGPGSTYNSPLHF.

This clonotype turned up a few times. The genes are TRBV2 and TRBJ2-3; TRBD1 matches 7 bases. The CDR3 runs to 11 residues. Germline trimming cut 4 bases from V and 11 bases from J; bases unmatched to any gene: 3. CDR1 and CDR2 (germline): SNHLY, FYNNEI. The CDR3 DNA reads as TGTGCCAGCAGTGCAAACAGGGGGCAGTATTTT. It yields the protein CASSANRGQYF.

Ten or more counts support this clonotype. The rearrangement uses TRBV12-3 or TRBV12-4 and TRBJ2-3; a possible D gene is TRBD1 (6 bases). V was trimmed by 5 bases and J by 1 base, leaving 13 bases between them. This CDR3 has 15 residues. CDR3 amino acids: CASSPQGSGTDTQYF. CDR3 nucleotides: TGTGCCAGCAGTCCGCAGGGGTCTGGCACAGATACGCAGTATTTT.

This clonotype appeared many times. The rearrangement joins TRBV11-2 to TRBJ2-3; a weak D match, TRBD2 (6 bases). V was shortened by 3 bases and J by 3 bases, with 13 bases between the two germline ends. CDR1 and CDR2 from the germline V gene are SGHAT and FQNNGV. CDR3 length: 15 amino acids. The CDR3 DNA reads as TGTGCCAGCAGCTTCCGGAGGGATAGAACAGATACGCAGTATTTT. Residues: CASSFRRDRTDTQYF.

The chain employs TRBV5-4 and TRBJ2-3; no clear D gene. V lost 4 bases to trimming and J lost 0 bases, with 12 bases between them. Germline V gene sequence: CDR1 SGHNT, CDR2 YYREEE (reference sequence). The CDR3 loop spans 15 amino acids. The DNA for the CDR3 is TGTGCCAGCAGCCCTAGGCCTCCTAGCACAGATACGCAGTATTTT. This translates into CASSPRPPSTDTQYF. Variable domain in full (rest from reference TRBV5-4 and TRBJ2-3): ETGVTQSPTHLIKTRGQQVTLRCSSQSGHNTVSWYQQALGQGPQFIFQYYREEENGRGNFPPRFSGLQFPNYSSELNVNALELDDSALYLCASSPRPPSTDTQYFGPGTRLTVL.

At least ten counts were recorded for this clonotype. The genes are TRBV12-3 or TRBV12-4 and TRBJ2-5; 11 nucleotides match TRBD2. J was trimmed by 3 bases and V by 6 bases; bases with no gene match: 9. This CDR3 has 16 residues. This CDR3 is CASSSPTSGEEETQYF. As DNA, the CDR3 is TGTGCCAGCAGCTCCCCGACTAGCGGGGAAGAAGAGACCCAGTACTTC.

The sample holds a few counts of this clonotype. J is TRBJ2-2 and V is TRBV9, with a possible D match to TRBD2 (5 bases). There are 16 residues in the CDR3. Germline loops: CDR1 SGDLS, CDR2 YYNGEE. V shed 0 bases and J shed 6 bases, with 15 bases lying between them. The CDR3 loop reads CASSVAKEVRSGELFF. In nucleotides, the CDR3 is TGTGCCAGCAGCGTAGCTAAGGAGGTTAGGTCCGGGGAGCTGTTTTTT. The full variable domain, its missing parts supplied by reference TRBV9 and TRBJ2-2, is DSGVTQTPKHLITATGQRVTLRCSPRSGDLSVYWYQQSLDQGLQFLIQYYNGEERAKGNILERFSAQQFPDLHSELNLSSLELGDSALYFCASSVAKEVRSGELFFGEGSRLTVL.

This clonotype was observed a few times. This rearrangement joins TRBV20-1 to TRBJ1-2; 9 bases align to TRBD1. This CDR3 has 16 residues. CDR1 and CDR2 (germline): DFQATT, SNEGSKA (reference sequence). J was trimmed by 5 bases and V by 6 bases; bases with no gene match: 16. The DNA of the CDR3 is TGCAGTGCCAGTGGGACAGGGAAAGGGGGACAGTATGGCTACACCTTC. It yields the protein CSASGTGKGGQYGYTF.